These 16 T cell receptor beta chains were all obtained from the same sample, sequenced in a study of neurological immune-mediated disorders. Using its own MiXCR run on the 5' RACE reads, TCRdb lists one record per CDR3 protein. The table includes approximately 130,000 distinct CDR3 sequences, roughly 3.2% detected once. The sample consisted of PBMCs. These receptors all stem from a woman in her 30s with multiple sclerosis.

This clonotype was seen many times. The chain couples TRBV9 to TRBJ1-1; no reliable D call. The ends were cut back, 3 bases at V and 0 bases at J, with 6 bases in the middle. The CDR3 consists of 13 residues. Germline CDR1 SGDLS, CDR2 YYNGEE. The CDR3 DNA reads TGTGCCAGCAGCGCTGGAGTGAACACTGAAGCTTTCTTT. It translates to CASSAGVNTEAFF.

This clonotype was counted ten times or more. The chain joins TRBV18 to TRBJ1-1; tentative D call: TRBD1 (5 bases). V lost 3 bases, J lost 1 base, and 6 bases lay in between. This CDR3 spans 13 amino acids. CDR1 KGHSH and CDR2 LQKENI come from the germline V gene. Written as DNA, the CDR3 is TGTGCCAGCTCACCGGGGACGAACACTGAAGCTTTCTTT. Translating it yields CASSPGTNTEAFF. The full variable domain, with the rest looked up from reference TRBV18 and TRBJ1-1, is NAGVMQNPRHLVRRRGQEARLRCSPMKGHSHVYWYRQLPEEGLKFMVYLQKENIIDESGMPKERFSAEFPKEGPSILRIQQVVRGDSAAYFCASSPGTNTEAFFGQGTRLTVV.

This clonotype was seen many times. The rearrangement joins TRBV5-1 to TRBJ2-2; D gene unclear. V shed 4 bases and J shed 0 bases, with 10 bases lying between them. CDR1 and CDR2 (germline): SGHRS, YFSETQ. CDR3 length equals 15 residues. This CDR3 reads CASSPTNSNTGELFF. CDR3 nucleotide sequence: TGCGCCAGCAGCCCCACGAACTCGAACACCGGGGAGCTGTTTTTT. Full variable domain (remainder filled in from reference TRBV5-1 and TRBJ2-2): KAGVTQTPRYLIKTRGQQVTLSCSPISGHRSVSWYQQTPGQGLQFLFEYFSETQRNKGNFPGRFSGRQFSNSRSEMNVSTLELGDSALYLCASSPTNSNTGELFFGEGSRLTVL.

The chain combines TRBV6-2 or TRBV6-3 with TRBJ2-1; weak D call: TRBD2 (5 bases). Germline values: CDR1 MNHEY, CDR2 SVGEGT. The CDR3 is 13 amino acids. Trimming shortened V by 2 bases and J by 14 bases, and 16 bases separated the two germline ends. The CDR3 nucleotides are TGTGCCAGCAGTTACCAGTTTGGCGGGCTTAAGTTCTTC. Translation gives CASSYQFGGLKFF.

This clonotype was observed many times. The chain links TRBV27 to TRBJ2-6, with D tentatively TRBD1 (6 bases). The germline V gene has CDR1 MNHEY and CDR2 SMNVEV (reference sequence). Trimming shortened V by 7 bases and J by 4 bases, and 8 bases separated the two germline ends. This CDR3 is built from 13 residues. The CDR3 region is CASTGAGANVLTF. Written as DNA, the CDR3 is TGTGCCAGCACAGGGGCCGGGGCCAACGTCCTGACTTTC. The full variable domain, completed using reference TRBV27 and TRBJ2-6, is EAQVTQNPRYLITVTGKKLTVTCSQNMNHEYMSWYRQDPGLGLRQIYYSMNVEVTDKGDVPEGYKVSRKEKRNFPLILESPSPNQTSLYFCASTGAGANVLTFGAGSRLTVL.

This clonotype came up a few times. The chain uses TRBV5-1 and TRBJ2-2, with 12 nucleotides matching TRBD2. CDR3 size: 16 residues. Per germline, CDR1 SGHRS and CDR2 YFSETQ. Unmatched junction bases numbered 9, after V lost 4 bases and J lost 8 bases. The CDR3 nucleotides read TGCGCCAGCAGCCTCCGACTAGCGGGAGAGATAGGGGAGCTGTTTTTT. Protein product: CASSLRLAGEIGELFF.

This clonotype was recorded many times. V usage is TRBV27 and J usage is TRBJ2-2, with 7 bases matching TRBD1. Per the germline V gene, CDR1 is MNHEY and CDR2 is SMNVEV (reference sequence). Trimming took 5 bases from V and 5 from J; bases not matched to a gene: 5. This CDR3 is built from 14 residues. CDR3 DNA sequence: TGTGCCAGCAGTCCGACACAGGGGACCGGGGAGCTGTTTTTT. Residues: CASSPTQGTGELFF.

This clonotype was seen many times. V and J are TRBV7-6 and TRBJ1-2; TRBD1 aligns across 7 bases. Losses at the gene ends were 5 bases for V and 8 bases for J; bases not matched to a gene: 8. The germline gives CDR1 SGHVS, CDR2 FNYEAQ. The CDR3 covers 13 residues. The CDR3 sequence is CASSQGTGVGYTF. The CDR3 nucleotides are TGTGCCAGCAGCCAAGGAACAGGGGTCGGCTACACCTTC. Full variable domain (rest looked up from reference TRBV7-6 and TRBJ1-2): GAGVSQSPRYKVTKRGQDVALRCDPISGHVSLYWYRQALGQGPEFLTYFNYEAQQDKSGLPNDRFSAERPEGSISTLTIQRTEQRDSAMYRCASSQGTGVGYTFGSGTRLTVV.

This clonotype showed up many times. The chain couples TRBV18 to TRBJ2-3; D gene uncertain. V gave up 5 bases and J gave up 5 bases, with 5 bases separating them. CDR1 and CDR2 from the germline V gene are KGHSH and LQKENI. CDR3 length equals 11 residues. In DNA, the CDR3 is TGTGCCAGCTCAGCTAAAGATACGCAGTATTTT. Its protein is CASSAKDTQYF. Full variable domain (missing parts from reference TRBV18 and TRBJ2-3): NAGVMQNPRHLVRRRGQEARLRCSPMKGHSHVYWYRQLPEEGLKFMVYLQKENIIDESGMPKERFSAEFPKEGPSILRIQQVVRGDSAAYFCASSAKDTQYFGPGTRLTVL.

This clonotype was counted ten times or more. V and J are TRBV7-2 and TRBJ2-3; no firm D call. Trimming took 5 bases from V and 3 from J, leaving 12 bases between them. There are 14 residues in the CDR3. CDR1 SGHTA and CDR2 FQGNSA come from the germline V gene. CDR3 sequence (DNA): TGTGCCAGCAGCGTGTTGGGGTTGACAGATACGCAGTATTTT. Residues: CASSVLGLTDTQYF.

The chain links TRBV7-2 to TRBJ2-7, with a weak D call TRBD2 (5 bases). Trimming pared 2 bases from V and 3 bases from J, leaving 8 bases between. The CDR3 is 13 amino acids. Germline V gene lookup returns CDR1 SGHTA and CDR2 FQGNSA. CDR3 in amino acids: CASSLRRGYEQYF. CDR3 DNA sequence: TGTGCCAGCAGCTTACGTCGGGGCTACGAGCAGTACTTC.

This clonotype was found many times. V is TRBV7-6 and J is TRBJ1-2, with D maybe TRBD1 (6 bases). This CDR3 contains 14 residues. Germline-derived CDR1 and CDR2 are SGHVS and FNYEAQ. The V end was cut by 0 bases, the J end by 4 bases, with 9 bases between. CDR3 in amino acids: CASSLADSSYGYTF. The CDR3 region has the DNA TGTGCCAGCAGCTTAGCGGACAGTTCCTATGGCTACACCTTC.

This clonotype has at least ten counts. V is TRBV12-3 or TRBV12-4 and J is TRBJ1-6; D is possibly TRBD1 (5 bases). The CDR3 totals 14 residues. The germline V and J ends were trimmed by 3 bases and 10 bases, with 13 bases remaining between them. DNA for the CDR3: TGTGCCAGCAGTTTTTTACAAAGGGGATCACCCCTCCACTTT. This gives the protein CASSFLQRGSPLHF.

The table lists this clonotype with many counts. The chain uses TRBV20-1 and TRBJ2-5; TRBD2 agrees at 7 bases. V gave up 0 bases and J gave up 7 bases; unmatched junction bases: 11. CDR3 size: 15 residues. The germline V gene has CDR1 DFQATT and CDR2 SNEGSKA (reference sequence). This chain's CDR3 is CSARDRLALVGTQYF. In DNA form, the CDR3 reads TGCAGTGCTAGAGATCGACTAGCATTGGTTGGGACCCAGTACTTC.

In this sample, this clonotype turned up many times. The chain carries TRBV18 and TRBJ2-7, with 9 bases lining up with TRBD1. With V trimmed by 4 bases and J by 2 bases, 6 bases remained unmatched. The CDR3 length is 15 residues. CDR1 and CDR2 from the germline V gene are KGHSH and LQKENI. The CDR3 sequence is CASSRQTGGTYEQYF. The CDR3 bases are TGTGCCAGCTCACGACAGACAGGGGGTACCTACGAGCAGTACTTC.

This clonotype was seen repeatedly, ten times or more. V gene TRBV20-1 combines with J gene TRBJ2-1, with 13 bases lining up with TRBD2. This CDR3 comprises 15 residues. J was trimmed by 7 bases and V by 4 bases; bases with no gene match: 7. In germline, CDR1 is DFQATT, CDR2 SNEGSKA (reference sequence). CDR3 in DNA: TGCAGTGCTACTACCGGGACTAGCGGGAAGAATGAGCAGTTCTTC. Residues: CSATTGTSGKNEQFF.